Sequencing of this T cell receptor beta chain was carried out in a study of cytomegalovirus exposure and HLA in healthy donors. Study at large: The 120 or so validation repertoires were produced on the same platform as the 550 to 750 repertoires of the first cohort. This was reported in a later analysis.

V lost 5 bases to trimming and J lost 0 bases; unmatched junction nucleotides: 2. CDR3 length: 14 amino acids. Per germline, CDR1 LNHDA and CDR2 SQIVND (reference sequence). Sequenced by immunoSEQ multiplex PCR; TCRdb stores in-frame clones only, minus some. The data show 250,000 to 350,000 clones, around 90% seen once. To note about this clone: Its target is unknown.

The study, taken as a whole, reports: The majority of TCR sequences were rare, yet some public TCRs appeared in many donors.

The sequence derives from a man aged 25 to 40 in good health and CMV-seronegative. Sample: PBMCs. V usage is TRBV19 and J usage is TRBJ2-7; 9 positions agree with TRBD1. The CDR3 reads CASSLDRGSYEQYF. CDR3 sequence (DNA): TGTGCCAGTAGTTTGGACAGGGGCTCCTACGAGCAGTACTTC. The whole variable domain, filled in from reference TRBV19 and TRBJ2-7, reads DGGITQSPKYLFRKEGQNVTLSCEQNLNHDAMYWYRQDPGQGLRLIYYSQIVNDFQKGDIAEGYSVSREKKESFPLTVTSAQKNPTAFYLCASSLDRGSYEQYFGPGTRLTVT.